The 22 T cell receptor beta chains below come from one sample, sequenced in a study of T cells after yellow fever vaccination. TCRdb passed the 5' RACE reads through MiXCR, listing each CDR3 protein once. The data hold hundreds of thousands of distinct CDR3 sequences, with about 13% observed a single time. The source was PBMCs, collected on the day of the yellow fever booster vaccination. The receptors come from a man aged 25-45 years who received the YFV17D yellow fever vaccine.

This clonotype was seen only a few times. The rearrangement links TRBV29-1 to TRBJ1-2, with 9 nucleotides matching TRBD1. The germline gives CDR1 SQVTM, CDR2 ANQGSEA. The CDR3 is 12 amino acids. The junction had 6 bases not matched to a gene; V was cut back by 7 bases and J by 6 bases. Here the CDR3 reads CSEDRGEDGYTF. The CDR3 nucleotides read TGCAGCGAGGACAGGGGAGAGGATGGCTACACCTTC. The whole variable domain, remainder taken from reference TRBV29-1 and TRBJ1-2, is SAVISQKPSRDICQRGTSLTIQCQVDSQVTMMFWYRQQPGQSLTLIATANQGSEATYESGFVIDKFPISRPNLTFSTLTVSNMSPEDSSIYLCSEDRGEDGYTFGSGTRLTVV.

CDR3 DNA sequence: TGTGCCAGCAGCTCACGGGTGAAGCAGCCCCAGCATTTT. It codes for CASSSRVKQPQHF. V is TRBV7-2 and J is TRBJ1-5; D gene ambiguous. The CDR3 is made up of 13 amino acids. V was trimmed by 4 bases and J by 7 bases, leaving 11 bases between them. The germline gives CDR1 SGHTA, CDR2 FQGNSA.

The chain carries TRBV28 and TRBJ2-7; D is possibly TRBD1 (5 bases). The germline gives CDR1 MDHEN, CDR2 SYDVKM. Trimming removed 1 base at V and 3 bases at J, with 28 bases between. This CDR3 region has 20 residues. DNA of the CDR3: TGTGCCAGCAGTTTATTCAGGGTCCCGGAGTTGAGCCCCCCGTACTACGAGCAGTACTTC. This translates into CASSLFRVPELSPPYYEQYF.

This clonotype was observed a few times. The chain is built from TRBV23-1 and TRBJ2-5; no definite D call. TRBV23-1 counts as an open reading frame of uncertain function. Between the trimmed V and J ends, which lost 0 bases and 4 bases, there was a span of 9 bases. This CDR3 region has 14 residues. CDR3 sequence: CASSQSRLRETQYF. CDR3 coding DNA: TGCGCCAGCAGTCAATCTAGGCTAAGAGAGACCCAGTACTTC.

The chain links TRBV4-3 to TRBJ2-2, with TRBD1 matching 11 bases. The CDR3 is 16 residues long. V trimming: 6 bases; J trimming: 6 bases; junction bases outside the gene matches: 9. The germline V gene has CDR1 LGHNA and CDR2 YSLEER. CDR3 amino acids: CASRPGTGGIPGELFF. The DNA for the CDR3 is TGCGCCAGCAGGCCGGGGACAGGGGGAATCCCCGGGGAGCTGTTTTTT.

V is TRBV30 and J is TRBJ2-5; 7 positions agree with TRBD2. The CDR3 length is 15 residues. The germline V gene has CDR1 GTSNPN and CDR2 SVGIG (reference sequence). V trimming: 1 base; J trimming: 5 bases; junction bases outside the gene matches: 10. CDR3 in amino acids: CAWSGRRGDMETQYF. The CDR3 DNA reads as TGTGCCTGGAGTGGCCGCCGGGGGGATATGGAGACCCAGTACTTC. Full variable domain (outside the CDR3, taken from reference TRBV30 and TRBJ2-5): SQTIHQWPATLVQPVGSPLSLECTVEGTSNPNLYWYRQAAGRGLQLLFYSVGIGQISSEVPQNLSASRPQDRQFILSSKKLLLSDSGFYLCAWSGRRGDMETQYFGPGTRLLVL.

This clonotype was seen more than once but under ten times. The chain carries TRBV7-2 and TRBJ2-5, with D tentatively TRBD1 (6 bases). This CDR3 comprises 15 residues. Germline V gene data show CDR1 as SGHTA and CDR2 as FQGNSA. The V end lost 5 bases, the J end lost 1 base, and 14 bases lay between the germline ends. CDR3 residues: CASSQGHLIQETQYF. CDR3 coding DNA: TGTGCCAGCAGCCAGGGACACCTGATCCAAGAGACCCAGTACTTC.

CDR3 bases: TGCAGTGCTAGACAGGGGAGCACTGAAGCTTTCTTT. Translation gives CSARQGSTEAFF. The rearrangement links TRBV20-1 to TRBJ1-1; D is possibly TRBD1 (6 bases). This CDR3 contains 12 residues. In germline, CDR1 is DFQATT, CDR2 SNEGSKA (reference sequence). Trimming left V 2 bases short and J 4 bases short, with 8 bases between.

The V and J genes are TRBV4-3 and TRBJ2-1; 9 nucleotides agree with TRBD2. CDR1 is LGHNA and CDR2 is YSLEER in the germline V gene. The CDR3 contains 15 residues. Losses at the gene ends were 5 bases for V and 6 bases for J; bases not matched to a gene: 8. The CDR3 loop reads CASSVAGATSNEQFF. The CDR3 coding sequence is TGCGCCAGCAGCGTAGCGGGAGCAACTTCCAATGAGCAGTTCTTC.

This clonotype was seen many times. V usage is TRBV18 and J usage is TRBJ2-1; 10 bases fit TRBD2. Germline loops: CDR1 KGHSH, CDR2 LQKENI. This CDR3 is built from 15 residues. V dropped 3 bases and J dropped 7; count of bases not matched to a gene: 6. The CDR3 DNA sequence: TGTGCCAGCTCACCTTCTAGCGGGAGCCTTAATGAGCAGTTCTTC. It codes for CASSPSSGSLNEQFF.

This clonotype showed up just a few times. The J gene is TRBJ2-3, the V gene TRBV20-1; the D is unclear. Trimming removed 1 base at V and 8 bases at J, with 16 bases between. The CDR3 contains 14 residues. Germline V gene lookup returns CDR1 DFQATT and CDR2 SNEGSKA (reference sequence). CDR3 sequence reads: CSARATRGYTTQYF. CDR3 DNA: TGCAGTGCTAGAGCAACGAGAGGTTATACTACGCAGTATTTT.

This clonotype was observed a handful of times. J is TRBJ1-3 and V is TRBV14, with unresolved D. The CDR3 runs 15 residues. Trimming took 1 base from V and 0 from J, leaving 7 bases between them. The germline gives CDR1 SGHDN, CDR2 FVKESK. The DNA for the CDR3 is TGTGCCAGCAGCCAAGTACGGTACTCTGGAAACACCATATATTTT. The encoded protein is CASSQVRYSGNTIYF. Full variable domain (outside the CDR3, taken from reference TRBV14 and TRBJ1-3): EAGVTQFPSHSVIEKGQTVTLRCDPISGHDNLYWYRRVMGKEIKFLLHFVKESKQDESGMPNNRFLAERTGGTYSTLKVQPAELEDSGVYFCASSQVRYSGNTIYFGEGSWLTVV.

V usage is TRBV19 and J usage is TRBJ1-1, with 7 bases that match TRBD1. This CDR3 has 13 amino acids. Germline-derived CDR1 and CDR2 are LNHDA and SQIVND (reference sequence). The trim removed 0 bases at V and 7 bases at J, leaving 2 bases unmatched. The CDR3 nucleotides read TGTGCCAGTAGTATAGATCGGGACAGTGAAGCTTTCTTT. It yields the protein CASSIDRDSEAFF.

This clonotype was observed a few times. J is TRBJ1-5 and V is TRBV27; no definite D call. The V end lost 5 bases, the J end lost 1 base, and 12 bases lay between the germline ends. The germline CDR1 and CDR2 sequences are MNHEY and SMNVEV (reference sequence). CDR3 length: 15 residues. The CDR3 here is CASSADSLSNQPQHF. The CDR3, as DNA: TGTGCCAGCAGTGCCGACTCCCTAAGCAATCAGCCCCAGCATTTT.

V usage is TRBV7-2 and J usage is TRBJ2-3; D remains ambiguous. V was trimmed by 3 bases and J by 4 bases, leaving 11 bases between them. The CDR3 length is 14 residues. CDR1 is SGHTA and CDR2 is FQGNSA in the germline V gene. The CDR3: CASSFGQSADTQYF. The CDR3 coding sequence is TGTGCCAGCAGCTTCGGGCAGTCCGCAGATACGCAGTATTTT.

This clonotype was seen ten or more times. The V gene is TRBV29-1, the J gene TRBJ2-3; 7 nucleotides line up with TRBD2. The J segment lost 4 bases and the V segment lost 6 bases, leaving 10 bases of the junction unmatched. This CDR3 has 14 residues. In germline, CDR1 is SQVTM, CDR2 ANQGSEA. The CDR3 is CSVASGTASDTQYF. As DNA, the CDR3 is TGCAGCGTCGCTAGCGGAACCGCCTCAGATACGCAGTATTTT.

V and J are TRBV12-3 or TRBV12-4 and TRBJ1-5, with 10 bases aligning to TRBD1. The CDR3 covers 15 residues. V lost 3 bases to trimming and J lost 7 bases; unmatched junction nucleotides: 6. DNA of the CDR3: TGTGCCAGCAGTTTTCGACAGGGGGCTCGGCAGCCCCAGCATTTT. Encoded protein: CASSFRQGARQPQHF.

This chain links TRBV6-2 or TRBV6-3 with TRBJ2-7, with D perhaps assigned TRBD1 or TRBD2 (5 bases each). Trimming shortened V by 4 bases and J by 5 bases, and 12 bases separated the two germline ends. Germline V gene data show CDR1 as MNHEY and CDR2 as SVGEGT. This CDR3 is built from 13 residues. The CDR3 nucleotides are TGTGCCAGCAGTTCGTCCGGGGCACACGAGCAGTACTTC. Translating it yields CASSSSGAHEQYF.

This clonotype has only a few counts. The chain employs TRBV5-1 and TRBJ2-1, with 10 bases matching TRBD2. Germline CDR1 and CDR2: SGHRS and YFSETQ. The V gene end was trimmed by 6 bases and the J gene end by 7 bases; junction bases not matched to a gene: 4. The CDR3 length is 13 residues. CDR3 nucleotides: TGCGCCAGCACAGCGGGAGGGGCGAATGAGCAGTTCTTC. It translates to CASTAGGANEQFF.

V and J are TRBV7-8 and TRBJ2-7; 10 bases fit TRBD1. The CDR3 runs 17 residues. Germline V gives CDR1 SGHVS, CDR2 FQNEAQ. Unmatched junction bases numbered 12, after V lost 4 bases and J lost 3 bases. The CDR3: CASSSLPPGQGNYEQYF. As DNA, the CDR3 is TGTGCCAGCAGCTCACTTCCCCCGGGACAGGGGAACTACGAGCAGTACTTC.

Only a few counts were recorded for this clonotype. The chain employs TRBV6-2 or TRBV6-3 and TRBJ2-2; no clear D gene. V lost 4 bases and J lost 4, with 10 bases in between. CDR3 length: 14 amino acids. Germline V CDR1 and CDR2: MNHEY, SVGEGT. The CDR3 region has the DNA TGTGCCAGCAGTTCCCCCGGTGGCACCGGGGAGCTGTTTTTT. It is translated as CASSSPGGTGELFF.

This clonotype came up once. The chain carries TRBV5-1 and TRBJ2-6, with D tentatively TRBD1 (6 bases). Germline V gene data show CDR1 as SGHRS and CDR2 as YFSETQ. V lost 0 bases and J lost 2, with 18 bases in between. CDR3 length equals 19 residues. CDR3 DNA: TGCGCCAGCAGCTTGGGACAGGAATATCTTCGGGCTGGGGCCAACGTCCTGACTTTC. Its translation: CASSLGQEYLRAGANVLTF.